This T cell receptor beta chain was observed in a study of shared clonotypes between healthy human individuals (dated by TCRdb to 2018 to 2021). For the study in its entirety: A couple of women and three men aged 18 to 49 years were included in the cohort. To estimate repertoire size and how much clonotypes are shared between individuals, the study performed deep sequencing of blood TCR repertoires from about five healthy adults. Different laboratories and diverse techniques were used to prepare libraries and sequence TCR repertoires, to increase sequencing depth and limit assay-specific biases. Per donor, three plates each were used for CD4 naive and CD4 memory, two for CD8 naive, and one for CD8 memory. Each donor's leukapheresis produced roughly between about 0.9 and 9.5 billion PBMCs.

V and J lose 6 bases and 9 bases, and a span of 21 bases separates them. CDR1 MNHNY and CDR2 SVGAGI are derived from the germline V gene (reference sequence). CDR3 length: 15 amino acids, cysteine to phenylalanine. The entry retains the CDR3 DNA only, 45 bases that are in frame from base 1. Using the deep immunoSEQ assay, TCR CDR3 regions were amplified from genomic DNA by multiplex PCR. Genomic DNA extracted from each cell subset was distributed evenly over all wells of several immunoSEQ 96-well plates, and each plate served as one replicate. For sorted subsets, about 210 ng of genomic DNA, equivalent to some 30,000 T cell genomes, went into each replicate PCR. Purified libraries were measured with a Qubit 3.0 fluorometer, size-checked on a Bioanalyzer 2100, and measured again with the KAPA Library Quantification kit. Each immunoSEQ 96-well plate was sequenced on its own single-read 150-cycle Illumina NextSeq 550 flow cell. In the paper's pipeline: The immunoSEQ output contained only junctional sequences without quality scores, so filtering could not match that applied to full-length reads. Sequences were annotated with PyIR, a Python wrapper for IgBLAST v1.9, using IMGT germline references to assign V/J genes and CDR3. Reads were removed for weak V/J assignments (E-value above 1e-6), missing CDR3, stop codons, out-of-frame junctions, or ambiguous translated residues. A V3J clonotype was defined by an identical inferred V gene, J gene, and CDR3 amino acid sequence. Percentage overlap between repertoires was computed as shared unique clonotypes divided by the size of the smaller repertoire. Repertoire richness was assessed with RTK rarefaction, the Chao1 estimator, and Recon v2.1 estimates of unobserved clonotypes. Generation probabilities for all TCRbeta clonotypes obtained by the gDNA method from a few donors were computed using OLGA. Held by TCRdb, this immuneACCESS table contains in-frame sequences only and omits some clones. Under half of the omission traces to an unresolved V gene where checked; the cause of the rest is unknown. Clone size and V and J calls were adopted from that table, with D and trimming inferred from the DNA. Recorded for this sample are more than 2,000,000 clones; 85% to 95% of them occurred a single time. The ten top clones hold around 0.15% of the sample.

The paper's findings and limits, for the study overall: Estimated clonotype richness was generally larger for naive than for memory subsets. Sharing across a handful of donors was observed for about 5% of naive CD4, over 3% of naive CD8, 2% to 2.5% of memory CD4, and about 0.38% of memory CD8 clonotypes. Sampling was limited to blood, and TCR repertoires in tissue likely differ from TCR repertoires in blood. Pairwise subsampling indicated that sequencing depth was expected to affect the degree of clonotype sharing among donors. Higher generation probabilities were observed for clonotypes shared by all four sorted-subset donors than for non-shared clonotypes. Incomplete sequencing was indicated by rarefaction of sorted-subset datasets, despite the large sequencing depth. The small number of donors limited the genetic and exposure-history diversity represented.

This clone is a singleton in its sample. Its binding antigen is unknown. Within one base of it there is no much larger clone, and no base qualities were kept. The donors were healthy, HIV-negative adults with no recently reported acute infections or vaccinations. Every donor was a Caucasian adult living in Nashville, Tennessee, USA. CD4+ T cells were enriched by magnetic negative selection; naive cells were then positively selected on CD45RA, and the negative fraction formed the memory subset. Blood was collected by leukapheresis, and PBMCs were isolated by Ficoll-Histopaque density gradient centrifugation and then cryopreserved in liquid nitrogen vapor phase. Analytical flow cytometry was used to check the purity and quantity of each magnetically sorted T cell population. From each sorted fraction, genomic DNA was isolated and quantified by UV absorbance on a Nanodrop 2000c.

The sequence was collected from a young man in good health. In this chain, TRBV6-6 is recombined with TRBJ2-4; the D call could be TRBD1 or TRBD2, with each sharing 5 bases. The sample taken for sequencing was naive CD4+ T cells sorted from blood. What this sample's cell subset or site label stands for: CD45RA+ positively selected. The nucleotides are TGTGCCAGCAGGGGAACCAGGGACCGCATCGGCATTCAGTACTTC. It codes for CASRGTRDRIGIQYF.